These T cell receptor beta chains were read from a single sample in a study of blood T cell repertoires in COVID-19. Using immunoSEQ multiplex PCR, the repertoire was profiled, and TCRdb retains in-frame clones only, with some absent. This sample has about 250,000 clones, with 90% found just once. The sample consisted of peripheral blood. These receptors all come from a woman aged 60 to 75 with COVID-19, enrolled during active disease. The conserved cysteine and the conserved F or W are not part of the CDR3 here. D genes are given only for firm matches. Some rows have no size entry. The others give once, few or many, or a class for an expanded clone.

- | TRBJ2-2 | - | TRBV5-4 | ASSTTGLGRDTGELF
- | TRBJ2-1 | - | TRBV12-3/TRBV12-4 | ASRGLGYNEQF
TRBD1 | TRBJ2-7 | - | TRBV28 | ASRRTGSTYEQY
TRBD1 | TRBJ1-3 | - | TRBV5-1 | ASSPSTGSSGNTIY
- | TRBJ1-4 | - | TRBV7-3 | ASRSAAGSFNEKLF
- | TRBJ1-2 | few | TRBV18 | ASAPTGSDYGYT
- | TRBJ2-3 | once | TRBV7-2 | ASSPGITSTDTQY
TRBD1 | TRBJ2-7 | - | TRBV6-1 | ASTKGQGSNEQY
- | TRBJ1-2 | - | TRBV4-3 | ASSQDDGGTWGGYT
- | TRBJ1-3 | - | TRBV6-5 | ASTQDNAGNTIY
- | TRBJ1-1 | - | TRBV7-2 | ASSLAWRKPNTEAF
TRBD2 | TRBJ2-3 | - | TRBV7-3 | ASSSGLAADTQY
- | TRBJ2-1 | - | TRBV19 | ASTPQQGENEQF
TRBD1 | TRBJ1-4 | - | TRBV5-8 | ASSFVGTGKTNEKLF
TRBD1 | TRBJ1-2 | - | TRBV19 | ASSGLRGLGYT
TRBD1 | TRBJ2-7 | - | TRBV6-4 | ASSPTGNSYEQY
TRBD1 | TRBJ1-2 | - | TRBV11-2 | ASSTRDRGRRVGHGYT
- | TRBJ1-6 | - | TRBV19 | ASSIGELTSPLH
- | TRBJ2-1 | - | TRBV3-1/TRBV3-2 | ASSHSNEQF
- | TRBJ2-1 | once | TRBV3-1/TRBV3-2 | ASSRRDEQF
TRBD1 | TRBJ1-1 | - | TRBV5-3 | ARSSRTKQGAKTEAF
- | TRBJ1-2 | - | TRBV7-9 | ASSLDTANYGYT
- | TRBJ2-7 | - | TRBV5-4 | ASSLDGGTTYEQY
- | TRBJ1-3 | - | TRBV7-2 | ASSLGGLEGNTIY
- | TRBJ2-1 | - | TRBV9 | ASSVAGGSGYNEQF
TRBD1 | TRBJ1-6 | - | TRBV12-5 | ASAIDRVDSPLH
- | TRBJ2-2 | - | TRBV14 | ASSQVGAGTGELF
- | TRBJ2-5 | - | TRBV6-6 | ASSYSRNHQETQY
- | TRBJ1-3 | - | TRBV5-1 | ASSLTGPGNTIY
TRBD1 | TRBJ1-2 | - | TRBV24-1 | ATTPTGVIGGYT
- | TRBJ1-1 | - | TRBV14 | ASSQEWGGGF
- | TRBJ1-5 | - | TRBV12-3/TRBV12-4 | ASSLTENQPQH
TRBD2 | TRBJ2-3 | - | TRBV7-2 | ASSLAPSGVLGSDTQY
- | TRBJ1-2 | - | TRBV7-8 | ASSPGGAGGYT
- | TRBJ1-1 | - | TRBV5-1 | ASSLGTGPEAF
- | TRBJ1-4 | - | TRBV4-2 | ASSQFRDSGEKLF
- | TRBJ2-7 | - | TRBV5-6 | ASSSTGSSSYEQY
- | TRBJ2-3 | - | TRBV4-3 | ASTDSGLNTDTQY
TRBD2 | TRBJ2-1 | - | TRBV9 | ASSTSGGAAEQF
TRBD1 | TRBJ1-1 | - | TRBV3-1/TRBV3-2 | ASSQDSDRGKAF
- | TRBJ2-5 | - | TRBV19 | ASSSPGHQETQY
- | TRBJ1-5 | - | TRBV5-8 | ASSLRGQPQH
- | TRBJ1-1 | once | TRBV7-3 | ASSLSGQNTEAF
- | TRBJ2-7 | once | TRBV10-3 | AISNLPRGGEQY
- | TRBJ2-1 | once | TRBV11-3 | ASSRRTGSLTEQF
- | TRBJ1-5 | once | TRBV6-1 | ASSGHREISNQPQH
TRBD1 | TRBJ2-7 | once | TRBV9 | ASSAGQDPPYEQY
TRBD1 | TRBJ2-7 | - | TRBV6-2/TRBV6-3 | ASSYGQGAYEQY
- | TRBJ2-2 | - | TRBV7-2 | ASSLAASGTGELF